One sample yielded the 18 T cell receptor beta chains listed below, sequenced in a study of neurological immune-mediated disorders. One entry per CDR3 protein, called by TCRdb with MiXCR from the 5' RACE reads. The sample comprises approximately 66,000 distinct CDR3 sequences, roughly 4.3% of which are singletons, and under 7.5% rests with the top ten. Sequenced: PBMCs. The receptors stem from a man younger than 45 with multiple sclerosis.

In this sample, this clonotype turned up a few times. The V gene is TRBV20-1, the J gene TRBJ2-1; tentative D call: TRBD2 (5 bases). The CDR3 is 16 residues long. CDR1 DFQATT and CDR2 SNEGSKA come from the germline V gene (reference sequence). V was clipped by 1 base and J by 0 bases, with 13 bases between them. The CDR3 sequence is CSARVRRSSSYNEQFF. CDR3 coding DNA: TGCAGTGCTAGAGTTAGGAGGTCAAGCTCCTACAATGAGCAGTTCTTC.

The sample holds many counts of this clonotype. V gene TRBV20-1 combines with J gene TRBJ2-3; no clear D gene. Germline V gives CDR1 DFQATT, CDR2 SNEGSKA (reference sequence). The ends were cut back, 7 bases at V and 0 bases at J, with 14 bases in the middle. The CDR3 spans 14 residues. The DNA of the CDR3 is TGCAGTGTCAGAGGCGGATATAGCACAGATACGCAGTATTTT. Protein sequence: CSVRGGYSTDTQYF.

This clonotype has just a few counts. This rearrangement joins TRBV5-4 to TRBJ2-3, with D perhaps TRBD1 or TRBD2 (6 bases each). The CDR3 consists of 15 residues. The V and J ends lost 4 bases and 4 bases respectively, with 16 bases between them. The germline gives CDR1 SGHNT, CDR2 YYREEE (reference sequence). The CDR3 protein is CASSNSGGQADTQYF. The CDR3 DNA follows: TGTGCCAGCAGCAACTCCGGGGGCCAGGCAGATACGCAGTATTTT.

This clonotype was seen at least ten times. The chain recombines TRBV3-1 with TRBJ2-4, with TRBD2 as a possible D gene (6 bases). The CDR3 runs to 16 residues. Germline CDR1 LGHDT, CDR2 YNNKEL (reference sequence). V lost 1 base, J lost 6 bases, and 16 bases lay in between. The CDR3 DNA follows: TGTGCCAGCAGCCAAGCCTCCGGGACTCTCCGAAACATTCAGTACTTC. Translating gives CASSQASGTLRNIQYF.

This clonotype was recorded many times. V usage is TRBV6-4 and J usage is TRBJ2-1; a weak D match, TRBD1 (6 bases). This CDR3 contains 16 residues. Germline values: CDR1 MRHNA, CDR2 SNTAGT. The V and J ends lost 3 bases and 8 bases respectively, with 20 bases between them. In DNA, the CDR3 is TGTGCCAGCAGTGAAAACTACGCAGGGGAGACGGATGAGCAGTTCTTC. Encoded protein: CASSENYAGETDEQFF.

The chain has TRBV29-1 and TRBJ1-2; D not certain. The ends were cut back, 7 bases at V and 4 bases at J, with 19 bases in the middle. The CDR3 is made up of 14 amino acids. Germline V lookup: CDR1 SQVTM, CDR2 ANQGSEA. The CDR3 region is CSASRTRGLYGYTF. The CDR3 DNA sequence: TGCAGCGCCTCGAGAACCCGGGGTCTCTATGGCTACACCTTC.

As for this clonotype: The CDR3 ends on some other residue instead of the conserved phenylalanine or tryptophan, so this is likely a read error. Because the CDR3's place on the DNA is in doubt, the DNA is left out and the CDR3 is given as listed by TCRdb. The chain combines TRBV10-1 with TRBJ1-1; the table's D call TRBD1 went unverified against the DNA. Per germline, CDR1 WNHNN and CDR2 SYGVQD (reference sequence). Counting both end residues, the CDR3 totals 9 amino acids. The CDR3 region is CASRGGSTS.

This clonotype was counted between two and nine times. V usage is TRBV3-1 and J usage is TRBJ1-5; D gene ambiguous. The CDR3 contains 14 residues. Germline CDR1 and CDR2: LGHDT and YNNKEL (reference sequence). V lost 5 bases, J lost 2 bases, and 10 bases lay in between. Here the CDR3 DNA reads TGTGCCAGCAGCGGGAGTGTTGGCAATCAGCCCCAGCATTTT. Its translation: CASSGSVGNQPQHF.

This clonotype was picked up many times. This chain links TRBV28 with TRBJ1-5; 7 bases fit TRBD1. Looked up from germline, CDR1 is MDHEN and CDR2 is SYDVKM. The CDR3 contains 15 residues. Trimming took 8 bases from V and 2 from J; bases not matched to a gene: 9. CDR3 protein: CASGVRDSGNQPQHF. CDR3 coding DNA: TGTGCCAGCGGGGTCCGGGACAGCGGCAATCAGCCCCAGCATTTT.

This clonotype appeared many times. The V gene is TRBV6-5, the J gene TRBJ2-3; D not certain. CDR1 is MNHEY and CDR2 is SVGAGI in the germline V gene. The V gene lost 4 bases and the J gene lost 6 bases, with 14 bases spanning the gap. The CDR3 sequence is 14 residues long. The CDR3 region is CASSSVGWWDTQYF. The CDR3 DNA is TGTGCCAGCAGTTCCGTCGGGTGGTGGGATACGCAGTATTTT.

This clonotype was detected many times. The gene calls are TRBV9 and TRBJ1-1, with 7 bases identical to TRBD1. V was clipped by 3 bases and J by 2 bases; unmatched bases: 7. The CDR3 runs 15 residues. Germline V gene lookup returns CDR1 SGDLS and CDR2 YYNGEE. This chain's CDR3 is CASSAQGELNTEAFF. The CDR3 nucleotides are TGTGCCAGCAGCGCCCAGGGGGAACTAAACACTGAAGCTTTCTTT.

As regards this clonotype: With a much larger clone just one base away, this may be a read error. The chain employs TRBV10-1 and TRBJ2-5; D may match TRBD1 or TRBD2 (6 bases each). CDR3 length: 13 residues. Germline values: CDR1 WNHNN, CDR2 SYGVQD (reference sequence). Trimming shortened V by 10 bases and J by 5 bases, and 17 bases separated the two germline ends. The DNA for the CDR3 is TGCGCCAACAGCGGGCAGGGGATCGAGACCCAGTACTTC. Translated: CANSGQGIETQYF.

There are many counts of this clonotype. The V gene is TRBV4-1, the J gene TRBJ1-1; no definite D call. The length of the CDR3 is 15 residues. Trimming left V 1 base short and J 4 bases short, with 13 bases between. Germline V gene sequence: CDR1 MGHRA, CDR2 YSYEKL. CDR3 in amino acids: CASSQVVGSGTEAFF. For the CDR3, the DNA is TGCGCCAGCAGCCAAGTAGTCGGGTCGGGCACTGAAGCTTTCTTT.

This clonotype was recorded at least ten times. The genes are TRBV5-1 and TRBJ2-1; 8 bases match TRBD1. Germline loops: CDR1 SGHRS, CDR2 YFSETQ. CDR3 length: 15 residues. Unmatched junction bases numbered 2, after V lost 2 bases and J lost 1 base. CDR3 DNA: TGCGCCAGCAGCTTCGGGACAGGTTCCTACAATGAGCAGTTCTTC. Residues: CASSFGTGSYNEQFF.

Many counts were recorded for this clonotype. For the CDR3, the DNA is TGTGCCAGCTCGCAGGGGTTAGACACTGAAGCTTTCTTT. Translating gives CASSQGLDTEAFF. The J gene is TRBJ1-1, the V gene TRBV18, with TRBD1 as a possible D gene (6 bases). CDR3 length: 13 amino acids. Per germline, CDR1 KGHSH and CDR2 LQKENI. The V gene lost 6 bases and the J gene lost 3 bases, with 11 bases spanning the gap.

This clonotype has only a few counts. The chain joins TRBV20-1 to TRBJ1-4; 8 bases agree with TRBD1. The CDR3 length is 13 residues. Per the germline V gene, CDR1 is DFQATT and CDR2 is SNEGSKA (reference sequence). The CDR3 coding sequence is TGCAGCGCCTCCCAGGGGGCGGGTGAAAAACTGTTTTTT. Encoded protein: CSASQGAGEKLFF.

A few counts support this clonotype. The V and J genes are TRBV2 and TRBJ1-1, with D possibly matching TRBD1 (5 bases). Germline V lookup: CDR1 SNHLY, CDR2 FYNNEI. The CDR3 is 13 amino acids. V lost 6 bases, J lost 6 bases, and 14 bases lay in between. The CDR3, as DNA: TGTGCCAGCAGGACAGCCGACTTTTCTGAAGCTTTCTTT. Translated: CASRTADFSEAFF.

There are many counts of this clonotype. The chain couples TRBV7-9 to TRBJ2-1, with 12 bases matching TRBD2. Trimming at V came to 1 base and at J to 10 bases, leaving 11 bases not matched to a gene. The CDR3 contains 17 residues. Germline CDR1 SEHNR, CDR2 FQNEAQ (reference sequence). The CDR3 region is CASSLVGLAGGPREQFF. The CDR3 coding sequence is TGTGCCAGCAGCTTAGTTGGTCTAGCGGGGGGGCCCCGAGAGCAGTTCTTC.